The rows below give T cell receptor beta chains drawn from one sample of a study of blood T cell repertoires in COVID-19. This table comes from immunoSEQ multiplex PCR, and its TCRdb copy is limited to in-frame clones, with some not included. The sample has under 350,000 clones, about 93% seen once. The specimen was peripheral blood. The source of these receptors is a woman aged 25 to 39 with COVID-19, enrolled during active disease. Both conserved end residues are part of each CDR3. The D gene is left open where the match is weak. Not every row has a clone size; where given, it reads once, few, many or a size class.

few TRBJ2-7 . TRBV7-2 CASSLVERLEQYF TGTGCCAGCAGCTTAGTCGAGAGGCTCGAGCAGTACTTC
few TRBJ2-1 TRBD2 TRBV24-1 CATSDTSSGRGSYNEQFF TGTGCCACCAGTGATACGTCGAGCGGGAGAGGCTCCTACAATGAGCAGTTCTTC
. TRBJ1-1 . TRBV11-2 CASSLDFQGFNEAFF TGTGCCAGCAGCCTAGATTTCCAGGGGTTCAATGAAGCTTTCTTT
. TRBJ1-3 . TRBV27 CASSLSAHSGNTIYF TGTGCCAGCAGTTTATCGGCCCACTCTGGAAACACCATATATTTT
few TRBJ2-2 TRBD1 TRBV6-5 CASSPRGPGGELFF TGTGCCAGCAGCCCCAGGGGGCCCGGAGGGGAGCTGTTTTTT
. TRBJ1-3 . TRBV6-5 CASSREGGRGNTIYF TGTGCCAGCAGTCGGGAGGGGGGGCGTGGAAACACCATATATTTT
. TRBJ2-1 . TRBV28 CASRHPGLGSYNEQFF TGTGCCAGCAGACACCCGGGGTTAGGGAGCTACAATGAGCAGTTCTTC
. TRBJ2-1 . TRBV6-5 CASSYTPNNEQFF TGTGCCAGCAGTTATACCCCTAACAATGAGCAGTTCTTC
. TRBJ2-1 . TRBV7-3 CASSLKGLPYNEQFF TGTGCCAGCAGCTTAAAGGGACTTCCCTACAATGAGCAGTTCTTC
. TRBJ2-4 . TRBV7-9 CASSIGMDRGAKNIQYF TGTGCCAGCAGCATAGGGATGGACAGAGGGGCCAAAAACATTCAGTACTTC
. TRBJ2-6 . TRBV5-1 CASSLSQGPPGANVLTF TGCGCCAGCAGCTTGAGTCAGGGCCCCCCCGGGGCCAACGTCCTGACTTTC
once TRBJ2-7 TRBD2 TRBV3-1/TRBV3-2 CATSKRERTEQYF TGTGCCACAAGCAAGCGGGAGCGGACCGAGCAGTACTTC
. TRBJ2-7 TRBD2 TRBV2 CASRAGLAGAYEQYF TGTGCCAGCAGGGCCGGACTAGCGGGAGCCTACGAGCAGTACTTC
. TRBJ2-5 TRBD1 TRBV5-4 CASSSAGTGVETQYF TGTGCCAGCAGCTCCGCCGGGACAGGGGTTGAGACCCAGTACTTC
. TRBJ2-7 TRBD2 TRBV20-1 CSASLAGRNYEQYF TGCAGTGCTAGTTTAGCGGGAAGGAACTACGAGCAGTACTTC
. TRBJ1-1 TRBD1 TRBV25-1 CASRGPGTARGGTEAFF TGTGCCAGCAGAGGCCCCGGGACAGCCAGAGGTGGCACTGAAGCTTTCTTT
few TRBJ1-4 . TRBV15 CATSRVGRVNEKLFF TGTGCCACCAGCAGAGTGGGCAGGGTAAATGAAAAACTGTTTTTT
. TRBJ1-1 . TRBV28 CASSLRQHYIMNTEAFF TGTGCCAGCAGTTTACGACAGCACTATATCATGAACACTGAAGCTTTCTTT
. TRBJ2-7 TRBD2 TRBV9 CASSVGTSGYEQYF TGTGCCAGCAGCGTAGGAACTAGCGGGTACGAGCAGTACTTC
. TRBJ2-1 . TRBV30 CAWSPRLDEQFF TGTGCCTGGAGTCCACGACTGGATGAGCAGTTCTTC
. TRBJ2-3 . TRBV30 CAWSTGTTSTDTQYF TGTGCCTGGAGTACAGGGACCACTAGCACAGATACGCAGTATTTT
. TRBJ2-3 TRBD1 TRBV9 CASSPLGQGTDTQYF TGTGCCAGCAGCCCCCTAGGACAGGGCACAGATACGCAGTATTTT
. TRBJ2-2 TRBD2 TRBV19 CASSIQRLAGGPYTGELFF TGTGCCAGTAGTATTCAGAGGCTAGCGGGAGGGCCTTACACCGGGGAGCTGTTTTTT
. TRBJ1-2 TRBD1 TRBV28 CASSLRQGRSYGYTF TGTGCCAGCAGTCTAAGACAGGGAAGGAGTTATGGCTACACCTTC
. TRBJ1-1 . TRBV10-3 CAISESLGTEAFF TGTGCCATCAGTGAGAGCCTAGGCACTGAAGCTTTCTTT
. TRBJ2-1 TRBD2 TRBV29-1 CSVERLNSGRVGNEQFF TGCAGCGTTGAAAGGTTAAATAGCGGGAGGGTTGGAAATGAGCAGTTCTTC
. TRBJ1-5 . TRBV15 CATQRTVNQPQHF TGTGCCACTCAACGGACAGTAAATCAGCCCCAGCATTTT
. TRBJ2-5 TRBD2 TRBV3-1/TRBV3-2 CASSHYGTSGSSEETQYF TGTGCCAGCAGCCATTACGGGACTAGCGGATCTTCCGAGGAGACCCAGTACTTC
few TRBJ2-6 TRBD1 TRBV6-9 CASSSVDRELGSGANVLTF TGTGCCAGCAGTTCCGTGGACAGGGAATTGGGCTCTGGGGCCAACGTCCTGACTTTC
. TRBJ1-2 . TRBV12-5 CASGPNRARGYTF TGTGCTAGTGGCCCGAACAGGGCTCGAGGCTACACCTTC
. TRBJ2-2 TRBD2 TRBV29-1 CSVSGLAAGELFF TGCAGCGTTTCGGGACTAGCGGCCGGGGAGCTGTTTTTT
. TRBJ1-2 TRBD1 TRBV7-2 CASSLGGTGHGYTF TGTGCCAGCAGCTTAGGGGGGACAGGGCACGGCTACACCTTC
. TRBJ1-1 TRBD1 TRBV5-1 CASSSGTGGNTEAFF TGCGCCAGCAGCTCCGGGACAGGGGGAAACACTGAAGCTTTCTTT
. TRBJ2-5 . TRBV5-1 CASIPGSVETQYF TGCGCCAGCATCCCAGGGTCGGTAGAGACCCAGTACTTC
. TRBJ1-1 . TRBV29-1 CSVGPRDTEAFF TGCAGCGTTGGGCCCCGGGACACTGAAGCTTTCTTT